The next 16 T cell receptor beta chains were all read from a single sample in a study of low-dose radiotherapy and immunotherapy resistance in tumors. cDNA synthesis used a TRAV/TRBV-specific primer set for both chains. A roughly 19-cycle PCR with a constant-region primer and V-primer adapter amplified TCRs. TCRdb processed the reads anew with MiXCR; each CDR3 protein has one entry. The profile shows under 90,000 distinct CDR3 sequences, over 15% of them singletons. The sample's time point: before trial treatment. Specimen: PBMCs, collected before treatment. All receptors come from a male donor with prostate cancer.

This clonotype was found many times. The chain recombines TRBV10-3 with TRBJ1-4, with 8 bases matching TRBD1. From germline, CDR1 is ENHRY and CDR2 SYGVKD. The CDR3 length is 17 residues. V was pared by 0 bases and J by 0 bases, with 3 bases of the junction left unmatched. DNA of the CDR3: TGTGCCATCAGTGAGTCGGGACAGGCGACAACTAATGAAAAACTGTTTTTT. It encodes CAISESGQATTNEKLFF.

On this clonotype: A read error is possible here, since a much larger clone lies one base away. This chain links TRBV7-6 with TRBJ2-2, with 9 bases fitting TRBD2. Germline values: CDR1 SGHVS, CDR2 FNYEAQ. The CDR3 loop spans 14 amino acids. The CDR3 DNA is TGTGCCATCAGCTTAGCGGGGGCCGCCGGGGAGCTGTTTTTT. Residues: CAISLAGAAGELFF.

This clonotype was seen ten or more times. The V gene is TRBV5-1, the J gene TRBJ1-6; maybe TRBD1 (5 bases). Trimming left V 4 bases short and J 6 bases short, with 14 bases between. CDR3 length equals 15 residues. Per germline, CDR1 SGHRS and CDR2 YFSETQ. CDR3 nucleotides: TGCGCCAGCAGCCTCGGGACCGGAGGTAATTCACCCCTCCACTTT. Translating gives CASSLGTGGNSPLHF.

This clonotype showed up many times. The chain uses TRBV12-3 or TRBV12-4 and TRBJ2-7, with no clear D. This CDR3 has 15 amino acids. Trimming removed 1 base at V and 3 bases at J, with 13 bases between. CDR3 in amino acids: CASSLGQWGYYEQYF. In DNA, the CDR3 is TGTGCCAGCAGTTTAGGGCAATGGGGATACTACGAGCAGTACTTC.

This clonotype was recorded at least ten times. This chain links TRBV6-2 or TRBV6-3 with TRBJ2-7, with 10 bases lining up with TRBD2. Unmatched junction bases numbered 9, after V lost 5 bases and J lost 2 bases. The germline gives CDR1 MNHEY, CDR2 SVGEGT. CDR3 length: 16 amino acids. This chain's CDR3 is CASSVSLAGEAYEQYF. The CDR3 region has the DNA TGTGCCAGCAGTGTATCCCTAGCGGGGGAAGCCTACGAGCAGTACTTC.

This clonotype has at least ten counts. V usage is TRBV11-2 and J usage is TRBJ2-5; TRBD2 matches 11 bases. Germline-derived CDR1 and CDR2 are SGHAT and FQNNGV. This CDR3 is built from 16 residues. The trim removed 5 bases at V and 0 bases at J, leaving 5 bases unmatched. CDR3 loop: CASSGGTSGYQETQYF. CDR3 DNA sequence: TGTGCCAGCAGCGGCGGGACTAGCGGCTACCAAGAGACCCAGTACTTC. Complete variable domain (other parts from reference TRBV11-2 and TRBJ2-5): EAGVAQSPRYKIIEKRQSVAFWCNPISGHATLYWYQQILGQGPKLLIQFQNNGVVDDSQLPKDRFSAERLKGVDSTLKIQPAKLEDSAVYLCASSGGTSGYQETQYFGPGTRLLVL.

This clonotype appeared many times. The chain employs TRBV11-3 and TRBJ2-1, with 8 bases fitting TRBD1. Germline loops: CDR1 SGHNT, CDR2 YENEEA. This CDR3 comprises 15 residues. V gave up 5 bases and J gave up 5 bases; unmatched junction bases: 8. The CDR3 DNA follows: TGTGCCAGCAGCCTCGGACAGGGTTCCGACAATGAGCAGTTCTTC. Protein sequence: CASSLGQGSDNEQFF.

This clonotype was detected ten times or more. The chain employs TRBV2 and TRBJ1-1; 9 bases match TRBD1. The CDR3 is 15 amino acids. Germline lookup yields CDR1 SNHLY and CDR2 FYNNEI. J gave up 1 base and V 8 bases, and 8 bases lay outside the gene matches. The CDR3 DNA is TGTGCCAGCGAAGGACAGGGGCGTCGGAACACTGAAGCTTTCTTT. Translation gives CASEGQGRRNTEAFF.

This clonotype was seen at least ten times. This chain links TRBV5-1 with TRBJ2-7, with TRBD2 matching 8 bases. V shed 0 bases, J shed 5 bases, and the junction held 10 bases outside the gene matches. Germline assignment: CDR1 SGHRS and CDR2 YFSETQ. The CDR3 runs to 16 residues. The CDR3 region is CASSLEDTGGLDEQYF. The CDR3, as DNA: TGCGCCAGCAGCTTGGAGGATACGGGGGGGCTCGACGAGCAGTACTTC.

Remarks on this clonotype: A far larger clone is one base from this, pointing to a likely read error. The genes are TRBV26 and TRBJ1-1; the D call in the table, TRBD1, was not verified against the DNA. TRBV26 is a pseudogene segment. This CDR3 is built from 16 residues. The CDR3 DNA is TGTGCCCGCAGTCCTCAAGCATCGGGGGCGAACACTGAAGCTTTCTTT. Translation gives CARSPQASGANTEAFF.

This clonotype appeared many times. The chain links TRBV5-1 to TRBJ2-2; perhaps TRBD1 as D (5 bases). V lost 1 base and J lost 6, with 19 bases in between. This CDR3 spans 17 amino acids. Germline CDR1 reads SGHRS; CDR2 reads YFSETQ. CDR3 region: CASSLSQGSPRAGELFF. In DNA form, the CDR3 reads TGCGCCAGCAGCTTGTCCCAGGGCAGCCCCAGGGCCGGGGAGCTGTTTTTT.

This clonotype was picked up many times. The chain employs TRBV25-1 and TRBJ2-1, with 8 bases matching TRBD1. The length of the CDR3 is 17 residues. With V trimmed by 4 bases and J by 1 base, 9 bases remained unmatched. CDR1 and CDR2 from the germline V gene are MGHDK and SYGVNS. CDR3 in amino acids: CASSGGQARASYNEQFF. DNA for the CDR3: TGTGCCAGCAGTGGGGGACAGGCCCGAGCTTCCTACAATGAGCAGTTCTTC.

In its sample, this clonotype was seen once. This chain uses TRBV30 with TRBJ2-1; D might be TRBD1 (6 bases). Trimming removed 1 base at V and 5 bases at J, with 6 bases between. Germline V lookup: CDR1 GTSNPN, CDR2 SVGIG (reference sequence). The CDR3 loop spans 12 amino acids. The CDR3 loop reads CAWSEGDNEQFF. In nucleotides, the CDR3 is TGTGCCTGGAGTGAGGGGGACAATGAGCAGTTCTTC.

This chain links TRBV4-1 with TRBJ2-6; D assignment may be TRBD1 or TRBD2 (6 bases each). The CDR3 runs to 15 residues. Trimming removed 1 base at V and 4 bases at J, with 8 bases between. Per the germline V gene, CDR1 is MGHRA and CDR2 is YSYEKL. This CDR3 is CASSQGGAGANVLTF. For the CDR3, the DNA is TGCGCCAGCAGCCAAGGGGGGGCCGGGGCCAACGTCCTGACTTTC.

This chain joins TRBV28 and TRBJ2-7, with 7 bases identical to TRBD2. J lost 4 bases, V lost 7 bases, and 16 bases had no gene match. The CDR3 sequence is 16 residues long. Germline V gene data show CDR1 as MDHEN and CDR2 as SYDVKM. CDR3 coding DNA: TGTGCCAGCACTCCCCCGGGGGGTGGGTTTGGTTACGAGCAGTACTTC. It translates to CASTPPGGGFGYEQYF.

This clonotype has at least ten counts. The chain has TRBV20-1 and TRBJ1-6; no reliable D call. Germline values: CDR1 DFQATT, CDR2 SNEGSKA (reference sequence). Trimming removed 3 bases from V and 2 bases from J, with 11 bases in between. The CDR3 has 15 amino acids. DNA of the CDR3: TGCAGTGCTAGCGGAGGAGTCACCTATAATTCACCCCTCCACTTT. Its protein is CSASGGVTYNSPLHF.